The 20 T cell receptor beta chains below all came from one sample that was sequenced in a study of response to subunit inactivated influenza vaccine. TCRdb re-derived calls from the RT-PCR reads in MiXCR, one entry per CDR3 protein. The profile shows 560,000 or so distinct CDR3 sequences, roughly 8.2% of them singletons. The sample consisted of PBMCs from blood, taken less than 30 months after vaccination. The receptors were sampled from a man between 50 and 69 years old who received an inactivated influenza vaccine.

This clonotype has a handful of counts. This chain links TRBV3-1 with TRBJ2-2; D unclear. Per the germline V gene, CDR1 is LGHDT and CDR2 is YNNKEL (reference sequence). This CDR3 comprises 15 residues. Trimming removed 5 bases from V and 5 bases from J, with 15 bases in between. The CDR3 region is CASSRNSFRTGELFF. The CDR3 DNA sequence: TGTGCCAGCAGCAGGAATAGTTTCCGGACCGGGGAGCTGTTTTTT.

This chain joins TRBV29-1 and TRBJ2-3; tentatively, D is TRBD1 (6 bases). The germline V gene has CDR1 SQVTM and CDR2 ANQGSEA. V was shortened by 2 bases and J by 6 bases, with 12 bases between the two germline ends. CDR3 size: 13 residues. The CDR3 is CSVERPTGDTQYF. Written as DNA, the CDR3 is TGCAGCGTTGAAAGACCCACAGGGGATACGCAGTATTTT.

This clonotype was picked up many times. The chain couples TRBV7-8 to TRBJ2-7; D may correspond to TRBD1 or TRBD2 (5 bases each). This CDR3 has 13 amino acids. Germline CDR1 and CDR2: SGHVS and FQNEAQ. The V end lost 3 bases, the J end lost 3 bases, and 9 bases lay between the germline ends. CDR3 in DNA: TGTGCCAGCAGCTTGGGACGGTTCTACGAGCAGTACTTC. It translates to CASSLGRFYEQYF. The complete variable domain, with remaining parts taken from reference TRBV7-8 and TRBJ2-7, reads GAGVSQSPRYKVAKRGQDVALRCDPISGHVSLFWYQQALGQGPEFLTYFQNEAQLDKSGLPSDRFFAERPEGSVSTLKIQRTQQEDSAVYLCASSLGRFYEQYFGPGTRLTVT.

The V gene is TRBV10-3, the J gene TRBJ1-6, with 8 bases identical to TRBD1. Germline CDR1 and CDR2: ENHRY and SYGVKD. The junction had 5 bases not matched to a gene; V was cut back by 5 bases and J by 5 bases. The CDR3 loop spans 15 amino acids. In DNA form, the CDR3 reads TGTGCCATCAGTCCAGGGGGCCAACATAATTCACCCCTCCACTTT. Amino acids: CAISPGGQHNSPLHF.

This chain links TRBV20-1 with TRBJ1-6; D remains ambiguous. This CDR3 region has 12 residues. The V end lost 0 bases, the J end lost 8 bases, and 5 bases lay between the germline ends. From germline, CDR1 is DFQATT and CDR2 SNEGSKA (reference sequence). The CDR3 here is CSAREWDSPLHF. CDR3 in DNA: TGCAGTGCTAGAGAATGGGATTCACCCCTCCACTTT.

This clonotype was observed at least ten times. This chain uses TRBV28 with TRBJ1-5, with D tentatively TRBD1 (6 bases). Germline V gives CDR1 MDHEN, CDR2 SYDVKM. CDR3 length: 13 amino acids. V shed 5 bases and J shed 8 bases, with 13 bases lying between them. The chain's CDR3 is CASSRQVLEPQHF. CDR3 DNA: TGTGCCAGCAGTAGACAGGTTTTGGAGCCCCAGCATTTT.

This clonotype was counted only a few times. Without the conserved terminal phenylalanine or tryptophan, this CDR3 likely stems from a read error. CDR3 in amino acids: CASSLASGRSSYNEQFS. The CDR3 nucleotides are TGTGCCAGCAGCTTAGCTAGCGGGAGAAGCTCCTACAATGAGCAGTTCTCC. The V and J genes are TRBV7-2 and TRBJ2-1, with TRBD2 matching 9 bases. This CDR3 has 17 amino acids. The junction had 3 bases not matched to a gene; V was cut back by 0 bases and J by 0 bases. Germline values: CDR1 SGHTA, CDR2 FQGNSA.

The V call is TRBV4-2, the J call TRBJ2-5, with 11 bases lining up with TRBD2. This CDR3 spans 17 amino acids. CDR1 is LGHNA, CDR2 YNFKEQ, per germline. V was clipped by 5 bases and J by 2 bases; unmatched bases: 10. The CDR3 DNA is TGTGCCAGCAGCTCAAGACTAGCGGGAAATTTGCAAGAGACCCAGTACTTC. It translates to CASSSRLAGNLQETQYF.

This clonotype was counted ten times or more. The J gene is TRBJ2-5, the V gene TRBV12-3 or TRBV12-4; D is unresolved. The CDR3 totals 13 residues. V was trimmed by 0 bases and J by 5 bases, leaving 7 bases between them. CDR3 loop: CASSLALSETQYF. The DNA for the CDR3 is TGTGCCAGCAGTTTAGCGCTAAGTGAGACCCAGTACTTC.

The table lists this clonotype with many counts. The genes are TRBV29-1 and TRBJ2-3; 8 nucleotides line up with TRBD1. Germline V gene sequence: CDR1 SQVTM, CDR2 ANQGSEA. V lost 4 bases, J lost 1 base, and 1 base stayed unmatched. There are 13 residues in the CDR3. The CDR3 nucleotides read TGCAGCGTTGGGACAGGGCGCACAGATACGCAGTATTTT. Protein product: CSVGTGRTDTQYF.

At least ten counts were recorded for this clonotype. The chain carries TRBV12-3 or TRBV12-4 and TRBJ2-7, with D maybe TRBD1 (6 bases). Trimming removed 1 base from V and 6 bases from J, with 13 bases in between. This CDR3 is 14 amino acids long. The CDR3 protein is CASSLGQVRGEQYF. The CDR3 DNA is TGTGCCAGCAGTTTAGGACAGGTGAGGGGCGAGCAGTACTTC.

The rearrangement uses TRBV7-8 and TRBJ2-3, with a tentative D call TRBD2 (6 bases). V gave up 6 bases and J gave up 6 bases, with 10 bases separating them. Per the germline V gene, CDR1 is SGHVS and CDR2 is FQNEAQ. CDR3 size: 12 residues. CDR3 amino acids: CASRRGGDTQYF. In nucleotides, the CDR3 is TGTGCCAGCAGGAGAGGAGGGGATACGCAGTATTTT.

The V gene is TRBV11-2, the J gene TRBJ2-2; 7 bases match TRBD1. This CDR3 region has 17 residues. The V gene's germline CDR1 is SGHAT and CDR2 FQNNGV. V lost 0 bases to trimming and J lost 3 bases; unmatched junction nucleotides: 7. CDR3: CASSLEGGRGHTGELFF. The CDR3 bases are TGTGCCAGCAGCTTAGAAGGGGGCAGGGGTCACACCGGGGAGCTGTTTTTT. Supplemented by reference TRBV11-2 and TRBJ2-2, the full variable domain reads EAGVAQSPRYKIIEKRQSVAFWCNPISGHATLYWYQQILGQGPKLLIQFQNNGVVDDSQLPKDRFSAERLKGVDSTLKIQPAKLEDSAVYLCASSLEGGRGHTGELFFGEGSRLTVL.

There are many counts of this clonotype. The chain has TRBV7-2 and TRBJ2-1, with TRBD2 matching over 7 bases. CDR3 length equals 16 residues. V lost 8 bases, J lost 7 bases, and 17 bases stayed unmatched. In germline, CDR1 is SGHTA, CDR2 FQGNSA. In DNA form, the CDR3 reads TGTGCCAGCCGACCCCAAGTCGGGCTAGCGGAGAATGAGCAGTTCTTC. Amino acid sequence: CASRPQVGLAENEQFF.

In this sample, this clonotype turned up a few times. The V gene is TRBV4-3, the J gene TRBJ2-7, with 10 bases aligning to TRBD1. The germline V gene has CDR1 LGHNA and CDR2 YSLEER. The length of the CDR3 is 15 residues. Trimming removed 4 bases from V and 4 bases from J; junction bases left unmatched: 7. DNA of the CDR3: TGCGCCAGCAGCCCAGCGGGACAGGGGTCTTACGAGCAGTACTTC. This translates into CASSPAGQGSYEQYF.

This chain links TRBV12-3 or TRBV12-4 with TRBJ1-5, with 7 positions matching TRBD1. The junction had 6 bases not matched to a gene; V was cut back by 6 bases and J by 4 bases. The CDR3 extends over 14 amino acids. CDR3 amino acids: CASRAPGGNQPQHF. The DNA of the CDR3 is TGTGCCAGCAGGGCTCCAGGGGGGAATCAGCCCCAGCATTTT.

The rearrangement joins TRBV18 to TRBJ2-5, with unresolved D. The V and J ends lost 1 base and 6 bases respectively, with 9 bases between them. CDR3 length: 13 residues. From germline, CDR1 is KGHSH and CDR2 LQKENI. The CDR3: CASSPQDLQTQYF. The CDR3 DNA sequence: TGTGCCAGCTCACCACAGGACCTTCAGACCCAGTACTTC.

This clonotype was counted ten times or more. The chain joins TRBV12-3 or TRBV12-4 to TRBJ2-2; 7 bases align to TRBD2. V lost 5 bases, J lost 7 bases, and 10 bases stayed unmatched. The CDR3 is made up of 15 amino acids. The CDR3 reads CASSPGGGFNGELFF. DNA of the CDR3: TGTGCCAGCAGTCCCGGCGGGGGTTTCAACGGGGAGCTGTTTTTT.

This clonotype was seen more than once but under ten times. The CDR3 is CASIPGLQGDTGELFF. The DNA of the CDR3 is TGCGCCAGCATCCCCGGGTTGCAGGGGGACACCGGGGAGCTGTTTTTT. This chain connects TRBV5-1 to TRBJ2-2; TRBD1 matches at 7 bases. J gave up 3 bases and V 6 bases, and 11 bases lay outside the gene matches. This CDR3 comprises 16 residues. From germline, CDR1 is SGHRS and CDR2 YFSETQ.

There are many counts of this clonotype. V and J are TRBV12-3 or TRBV12-4 and TRBJ2-3; 12 nucleotides align to TRBD2. This CDR3 contains 14 residues. Germline trimming cut 6 bases from V and 3 bases from J; bases unmatched to any gene: 1. This CDR3 is CASRTSGGTDTQYF. Here the CDR3 DNA reads TGTGCCAGCAGAACTAGCGGGGGGACAGATACGCAGTATTTT.